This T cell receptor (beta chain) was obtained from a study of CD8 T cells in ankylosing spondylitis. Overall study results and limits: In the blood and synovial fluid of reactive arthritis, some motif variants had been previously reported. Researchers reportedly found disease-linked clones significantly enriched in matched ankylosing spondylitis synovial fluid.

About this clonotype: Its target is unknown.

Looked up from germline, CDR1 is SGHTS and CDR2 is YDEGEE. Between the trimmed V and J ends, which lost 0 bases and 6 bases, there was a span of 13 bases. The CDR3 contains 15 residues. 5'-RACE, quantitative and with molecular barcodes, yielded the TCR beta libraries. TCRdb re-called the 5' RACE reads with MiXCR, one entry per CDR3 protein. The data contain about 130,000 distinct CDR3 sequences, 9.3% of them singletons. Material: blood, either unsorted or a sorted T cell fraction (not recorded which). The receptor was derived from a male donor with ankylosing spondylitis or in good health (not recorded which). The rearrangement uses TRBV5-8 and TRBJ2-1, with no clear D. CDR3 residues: CASSLEGFVSNEQFF. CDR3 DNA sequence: TGTGCCAGCAGCTTGGAGGGCTTCGTAAGCAATGAGCAGTTCTTC. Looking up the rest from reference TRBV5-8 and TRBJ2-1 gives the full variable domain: EAGVTQSPTHLIKTRGQQATLRCSPISGHTSVYWYQQALGLGLQFLLWYDEGEERNRGNFPPRFSGRQFPNYSSELNVNALELEDSALYLCASSLEGFVSNEQFFGPGTRLTVL.